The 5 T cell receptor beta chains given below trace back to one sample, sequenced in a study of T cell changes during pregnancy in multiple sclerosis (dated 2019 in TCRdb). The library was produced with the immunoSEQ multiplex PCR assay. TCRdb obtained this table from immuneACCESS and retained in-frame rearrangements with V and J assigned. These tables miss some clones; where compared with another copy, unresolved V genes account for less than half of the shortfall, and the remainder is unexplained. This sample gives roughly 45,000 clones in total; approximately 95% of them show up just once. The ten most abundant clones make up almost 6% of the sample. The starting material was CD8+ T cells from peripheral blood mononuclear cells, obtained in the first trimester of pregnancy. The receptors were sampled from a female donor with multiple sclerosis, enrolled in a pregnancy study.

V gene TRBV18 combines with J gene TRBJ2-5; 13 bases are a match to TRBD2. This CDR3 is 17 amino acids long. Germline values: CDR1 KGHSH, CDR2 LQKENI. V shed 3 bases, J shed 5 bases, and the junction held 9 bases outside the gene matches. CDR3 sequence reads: CASSPLPGLAGLETQYF. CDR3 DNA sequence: TGTGCCAGCTCACCGCTACCGGGACTAGCGGGACTGGAGACCCAGTACTTC.

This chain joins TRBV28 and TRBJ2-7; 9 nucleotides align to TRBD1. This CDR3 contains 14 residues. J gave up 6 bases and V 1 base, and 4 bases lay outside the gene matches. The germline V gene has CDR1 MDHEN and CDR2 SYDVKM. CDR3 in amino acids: CASSLSGTGLEQYF. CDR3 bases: TGTGCCAGCAGTTTATCAGGGACAGGGCTCGAGCAGTACTTC. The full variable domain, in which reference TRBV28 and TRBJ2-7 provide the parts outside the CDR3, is DVKVTQSSRYLVKRTGEKVFLECVQDMDHENMFWYRQDPGLGLRLIYFSYDVKMKEKGDIPEGYSVSREKKERFSLILESASTNQTSMYLCASSLSGTGLEQYFGPGTRLTVT.

The DNA of the CDR3 is TGTGCCAGCGCTGGGCGGGAGGGGATCAATGAGCAGTTCTTC. Its translation: CASAGREGINEQFF. V usage is TRBV27 and J usage is TRBJ2-1; 9 bases fit TRBD2. J gave up 6 bases and V 8 bases, and 8 bases lay outside the gene matches. The CDR3 has 14 amino acids. CDR1 MNHEY and CDR2 SMNVEV come from the germline V gene (reference sequence).

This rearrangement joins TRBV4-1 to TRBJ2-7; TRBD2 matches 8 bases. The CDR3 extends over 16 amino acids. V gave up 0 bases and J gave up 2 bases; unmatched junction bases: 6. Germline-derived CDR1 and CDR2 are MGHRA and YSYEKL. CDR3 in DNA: TGCGCCAGCAGCCAAGATTCGGTAGCGGGGCCCTACGAGCAGTACTTC. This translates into CASSQDSVAGPYEQYF.

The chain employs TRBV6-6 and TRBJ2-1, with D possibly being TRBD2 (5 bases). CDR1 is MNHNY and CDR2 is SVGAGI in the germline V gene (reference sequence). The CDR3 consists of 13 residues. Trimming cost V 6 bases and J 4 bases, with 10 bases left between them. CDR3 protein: CASSYTGYNEQFF. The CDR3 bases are TGTGCCAGCAGCTACACGGGGTACAATGAGCAGTTCTTC.